The 28 T cell receptor beta chains presented below share a single source sample, sequenced in a study of CD8+ T cells in alopecia areata. Following extraction, RNA underwent reverse transcription to cDNA, which served as the sequencing template. Using immunoSEQ multiplex PCR, the repertoire was profiled, and TCRdb retains in-frame clones only, with some absent. The table shows roughly 280,000 clones, with over 45% occurring only once. The treatment denotes: oral pan-JAK inhibitor, 5-10 mg twice daily. The sequences come from CD4+ T cells sorted from blood, collected around week 54, from a patient treated with tofacitinib. The receptors here all came from a human donor with alopecia areata.

The gene calls are TRBV29-1 and TRBJ2-2; the D gene is possibly TRBD1 (5 bases). V was clipped by 5 bases and J by 4 bases, with 17 bases between them. The CDR3 has 15 amino acids. Germline V CDR1 and CDR2: SQVTM, ANQGSEA. CDR3 in DNA: TGCAGCGTTCATGGTAGGGGCGCCGGCACCGGGGAGCTGTTTTTT. Protein: CSVHGRGAGTGELFF.

This chain connects TRBV5-1 to TRBJ2-5; 9 bases are shared with TRBD1. CDR3 length: 14 amino acids. V trimming: 4 bases; J trimming: 5 bases; junction bases outside the gene matches: 6. Germline V gene sequence: CDR1 SGHRS, CDR2 YFSETQ. The CDR3 reads CASSITGGTETQYF. The DNA for the CDR3 is TGCGCCAGCAGCATTACAGGGGGCACGGAGACCCAGTACTTC.

The chain couples TRBV29-1 to TRBJ2-5, with 7 bases aligning to TRBD1. Germline trimming cut 7 bases from V and 5 bases from J; bases unmatched to any gene: 7. This CDR3 comprises 12 residues. From germline, CDR1 is SQVTM and CDR2 ANQGSEA. CDR3 in DNA: TGCAGCGCCGGACAGGTTGGTGAGACCCAGTACTTC. Residues: CSAGQVGETQYF. Full variable domain (missing parts from reference TRBV29-1 and TRBJ2-5): SAVISQKPSRDICQRGTSLTIQCQVDSQVTMMFWYRQQPGQSLTLIATANQGSEATYESGFVIDKFPISRPNLTFSTLTVSNMSPEDSSIYLCSAGQVGETQYFGPGTRLLVL.

This chain joins TRBV5-4 and TRBJ2-2; TRBD2 agrees at 7 bases. V gave up 0 bases and J gave up 2 bases; unmatched junction bases: 4. The germline CDR1 and CDR2 sequences are SGHNT and YYREEE (reference sequence). The CDR3 is 16 amino acids. The CDR3 nucleotides are TGTGCCAGCAGCTTGGGCGGACTAGTTAACACCGGGGAGCTGTTTTTT. Translated, it gives CASSLGGLVNTGELFF.

The chain recombines TRBV25-1 with TRBJ2-3; 12 bases are shared with TRBD1. The trim removed 0 bases at V and 1 base at J, leaving 2 bases unmatched. In germline, CDR1 is MGHDK, CDR2 SYGVNS. The CDR3 length is 17 residues. The CDR3 bases are TGTGCCAGCAGTGAATATTGGGACAGGGGGCGCACAGATACGCAGTATTTT. This encodes CASSEYWDRGRTDTQYF. Full variable domain (remainder filled in from reference TRBV25-1 and TRBJ2-3): EADIYQTPRYLVIGTGKKITLECSQTMGHDKMYWYQQDPGMELHLIHYSYGVNSTEKGDLSSESTVSRIRTEHFPLTLESARPSHTSQYLCASSEYWDRGRTDTQYFGPGTRLTVL.

This chain links TRBV29-1 with TRBJ1-2; TRBD1 is a possible D gene (6 bases). The CDR3 sequence is 13 residues long. Germline V gene sequence: CDR1 SQVTM, CDR2 ANQGSEA. Trimming removed 5 bases at V and 2 bases at J, with 12 bases between. CDR3 nucleotides: TGCAGCGTTCGCACAGGGATCAACTATGGCTACACCTTC. Translation: CSVRTGINYGYTF.

The V gene is TRBV7-6, the J gene TRBJ2-5; D may match TRBD1 or TRBD2 (5 bases each). This CDR3 comprises 14 residues. Trimming shortened V by 1 base and J by 5 bases, and 11 bases separated the two germline ends. Looked up from germline, CDR1 is SGHVS and CDR2 is FNYEAQ. The CDR3 region is CASSLDPGSETQYF. In DNA form, the CDR3 reads TGTGCCAGCAGCTTAGATCCAGGGAGCGAGACCCAGTACTTC.

The V call is TRBV5-4, the J call TRBJ1-4; possibly TRBD1 for D (6 bases). Trimming took off 1 base at V and 6 bases at J, with 10 bases between the two ends. There are 14 residues in the CDR3. Germline V gives CDR1 SGHNT, CDR2 YYREEE (reference sequence). In nucleotides, the CDR3 is TGTGCCAGCAGCTTGCAGGGGAAACATGAAAAACTGTTTTTT. It encodes CASSLQGKHEKLFF.

V gene TRBV29-1 combines with J gene TRBJ1-2, with TRBD1 as a possible D gene (5 bases). The CDR3 covers 15 residues. The V end lost 6 bases, the J end lost 2 bases, and 19 bases lay between the germline ends. The germline gives CDR1 SQVTM, CDR2 ANQGSEA. The DNA of the CDR3 is TGCAGCGTCGGCCCTCCGGGACCGTTAAACTATGGCTACACCTTC. It yields the protein CSVGPPGPLNYGYTF.

This clone occurred a few times. The V gene is TRBV9, the J gene TRBJ2-3; D call uncertain. CDR3 size: 16 residues. The germline V and J ends were trimmed by 4 bases and 3 bases, with 18 bases remaining between them. CDR1 is SGDLS and CDR2 is YYNGEE in the germline V gene. The CDR3 protein is CASSPAAGSRTDTQYF. The CDR3 DNA follows: TGTGCCAGCAGCCCGGCCGCCGGAAGCCGTACAGATACGCAGTATTTT.

The gene calls are TRBV15 and TRBJ1-6; no definite D call. Trimming shortened V by 6 bases and J by 9 bases, and 12 bases separated the two germline ends. CDR3 length: 13 amino acids. Per the germline V gene, CDR1 is LNHNV and CDR2 is YYDKDF (reference sequence). The CDR3: CATRSDRASPLHF. The CDR3, as DNA: TGTGCCACCAGAAGCGACCGGGCTTCACCCCTCCACTTT.

This chain connects TRBV4-2 to TRBJ2-5, with D maybe TRBD2 (6 bases). The CDR3 length is 15 residues. Germline assignment: CDR1 LGHNA and CDR2 YNFKEQ. Trimming shortened V by 4 bases and J by 5 bases, and 17 bases separated the two germline ends. As DNA, the CDR3 is TGTGCCAGCAGCCCTTACCACGGACTACAGGAGACCCAGTACTTC. Translation: CASSPYHGLQETQYF.

This clone turned up a few times. The chain joins TRBV2 to TRBJ1-4; D not certain. V lost 6 bases, J lost 3 bases, and 5 bases lay in between. The CDR3 length is 12 residues. Germline V lookup: CDR1 SNHLY, CDR2 FYNNEI. DNA for the CDR3: TGTGCCAGCAGCATTTCTAATGAAAAACTGTTTTTT. Its translation is CASSISNEKLFF.

The gene calls are TRBV9 and TRBJ1-6; D is undetermined. The V end was cut by 4 bases, the J end by 13 bases, with 12 bases between. This CDR3 contains 12 residues. CDR1 and CDR2 from the germline V gene are SGDLS and YYNGEE. The CDR3 nucleotides are TGTGCCAGCAGCCCCCAGTCTCATCCCCTCCACTTT. It encodes CASSPQSHPLHF.

In DNA form, the CDR3 reads TGTGCTAGTGGTTTGAGAGGTCTCCCGGGGAAGAATGAGCAGTTCTTC. As protein: CASGLRGLPGKNEQFF. V usage is TRBV12-5 and J usage is TRBJ2-1; possible D gene TRBD2, 5 bases. V lost 2 bases and J 7 bases, leaving 18 bases between the germline ends. Germline V gene sequence: CDR1 LGHNT, CDR2 FRNRAP. The CDR3 length is 16 residues.

The V call is TRBV4-1, the J call TRBJ2-3; unclear D gene. The germline CDR1 and CDR2 sequences are MGHRA and YSYEKL. This CDR3 has 14 residues. Trimming took off 4 bases at V and 0 bases at J, with 8 bases between the two ends. The CDR3 protein is CASSLGPSTDTQYF. In DNA, the CDR3 is TGCGCCAGCAGCCTAGGGCCTAGCACAGATACGCAGTATTTT.

The V call is TRBV5-4, the J call TRBJ2-7; 8 bases are a match to TRBD1. The germline V gene encodes CDR1 SGHNT and CDR2 YYREEE (reference sequence). V shed 2 bases, J shed 1 base, and the junction held 2 bases outside the gene matches. The CDR3 length is 14 residues. CDR3 in amino acids: CASSFGDRSYEQYF. The CDR3 DNA sequence: TGTGCCAGCAGCTTCGGGGACAGGTCCTACGAGCAGTACTTC.

CDR3 DNA: TGTGCCAGCAGGACAGGGGGCGCAGAGACCCAGTACTTC. Residues: CASRTGGAETQYF. J is TRBJ2-5 and V is TRBV2; 10 nucleotides agree with TRBD1. CDR1 SNHLY and CDR2 FYNNEI come from the germline V gene. Unmatched junction bases numbered 2, after V lost 6 bases and J lost 4 bases. The CDR3 runs 13 residues.

The V gene is TRBV27, the J gene TRBJ1-5; D is uncertain. Trimming shortened V by 6 bases and J by 0 bases, and 6 bases separated the two germline ends. This CDR3 contains 13 residues. Germline-derived CDR1 and CDR2 are MNHEY and SMNVEV (reference sequence). In nucleotides, the CDR3 is TGTGCCAGCAGGAAAAATAGCAATCAGCCCCAGCATTTT. This encodes CASRKNSNQPQHF.

The J gene is TRBJ2-5, the V gene TRBV6-6; D assignment may be TRBD1 or TRBD2 (7 bases each). Trimming cost V 5 bases and J 5 bases, with 21 bases left between them. From germline, CDR1 is MNHNY and CDR2 SVGAGI (reference sequence). There are 16 residues in the CDR3. The DNA for the CDR3 is TGTGCCAGCAGTCTCAAATCAGGGGGGGCCGTGGAGACCCAGTACTTC. Amino acids: CASSLKSGGAVETQYF.

This clone was found a few times. The V and J genes are TRBV6-6 and TRBJ2-5; D unresolved. Germline lookup yields CDR1 MNHNY and CDR2 SVGAGI (reference sequence). The CDR3 length is 12 residues. V lost 8 bases and J lost 3, with 10 bases in between. CDR3: CASRKREETQYF. The DNA for the CDR3 is TGTGCCAGCCGGAAAAGGGAAGAGACCCAGTACTTC.

The gene calls are TRBV27 and TRBJ2-3; 12 bases match TRBD2. The CDR3 contains 15 residues. Trimming took 6 bases from V and 0 from J; bases not matched to a gene: 1. CDR1 and CDR2 (germline): MNHEY, SMNVEV (reference sequence). This CDR3 is CASRGLAGSTDTQYF. The CDR3, as DNA: TGTGCCAGCAGGGGACTAGCGGGTAGCACAGATACGCAGTATTTT.

The genes are TRBV7-6 and TRBJ2-7; D may be TRBD2 (5 bases). Germline values: CDR1 SGHVS, CDR2 FNYEAQ. This CDR3 has 15 residues. V was trimmed by 4 bases and J by 0 bases, leaving 13 bases between them. The chain's CDR3 is CASSSTPGYSYEQYF. The CDR3 nucleotides read TGTGCCAGCAGCTCCACCCCGGGATACTCCTACGAGCAGTACTTC. Combining the CDR3 with reference TRBV7-6 and TRBJ2-7 gives the whole variable domain GAGVSQSPRYKVTKRGQDVALRCDPISGHVSLYWYRQALGQGPEFLTYFNYEAQQDKSGLPNDRFSAERPEGSISTLTIQRTEQRDSAMYRCASSSTPGYSYEQYFGPGTRLTVT.

The rearrangement links TRBV5-1 to TRBJ2-1; TRBD2 agrees at 14 bases. The CDR3 spans 18 residues. J lost 0 bases, V lost 2 bases, and 4 bases had no gene match. CDR1 SGHRS and CDR2 YFSETQ come from the germline V gene. The CDR3 spells CASSFPTSGGVSYNEQFF. CDR3 nucleotide sequence: TGCGCCAGCAGCTTCCCGACTAGCGGGGGGGTCTCCTACAATGAGCAGTTCTTC. Full variable domain (rest looked up from reference TRBV5-1 and TRBJ2-1): KAGVTQTPRYLIKTRGQQVTLSCSPISGHRSVSWYQQTPGQGLQFLFEYFSETQRNKGNFPGRFSGRQFSNSRSEMNVSTLELGDSALYLCASSFPTSGGVSYNEQFFGPGTRLTVL.

The chain employs TRBV5-1 and TRBJ2-7; a possible D gene is TRBD2 (5 bases). Germline V gives CDR1 SGHRS, CDR2 YFSETQ. There are 15 residues in the CDR3. V lost 1 base to trimming and J lost 0 bases, with 11 bases between them. CDR3 loop: CASSLYKEGSYEQYF. In DNA, the CDR3 is TGCGCCAGCAGCTTGTACAAAGAGGGCTCCTACGAGCAGTACTTC.

V gene TRBV30 combines with J gene TRBJ2-7; 7 bases are a match to TRBD1. Trimming took 8 bases from V and 4 from J; bases not matched to a gene: 5. CDR3 length: 11 residues. Germline-derived CDR1 and CDR2 are GTSNPN and SVGIG (reference sequence). DNA for the CDR3: TGTGCCCGCGACAGGGTTTACGAGCAGTACTTC. Residues: CARDRVYEQYF.

As for this clone: In the same sample, other DNA sequences code for this CDR3. The chain links TRBV18 to TRBJ2-5; D gene ambiguous. This CDR3 has 13 residues. Germline CDR1 KGHSH, CDR2 LQKENI. The germline V and J ends were trimmed by 2 bases and 1 base, with 5 bases remaining between them. The CDR3 protein is CASSPGIQETQYF. The CDR3 nucleotides are TGTGCCAGCTCACCAGGGATCCAAGAGACCCAGTACTTC.

The V gene is TRBV9, the J gene TRBJ2-7; 7 bases line up with TRBD1. CDR3 size: 13 residues. Germline values: CDR1 SGDLS, CDR2 YYNGEE. V trimming: 7 bases; J trimming: 2 bases; junction bases outside the gene matches: 6. The CDR3 DNA follows: TGTGCCAGCTCCAGGGGGATCACCTACGAGCAGTACTTC. This gives the protein CASSRGITYEQYF.